The clone carrying this T cell receptor beta chain rates as medium-sized. This record comes from a study of T cell responses to AZD1222 COVID-19 vaccine. Study-level background: Pooled samples include second doses given at about 4 or 12 weeks.

CDR3 size: 14 residues. Trimming removed 7 bases from V and 3 bases from J, with 15 bases in between. The germline gives CDR1 SGHRS, CDR2 YFSETQ. Only in-frame clones appear in the TCRdb table, and some are missing; sequencing was by immunoSEQ multiplex PCR. Of tens of thousands of clones in the sample, around nine tenths were seen once. The source of this sequence is an adult in good health. The source material was peripheral blood, sampled on day 0 of AZD1222 vaccination. The chain joins TRBV5-1 to TRBJ2-3; possible D gene TRBD1, 5 bases. Here the CDR3 DNA reads TGCGCCAGCGCAGGGCACTTTATGACAGATACGCAGTATTTT. Residues: CASAGHFMTDTQYF.